One and the same sample provided the 18 T cell receptor beta chains below, sequenced in a study of breast tumors, draining lymph nodes, adjacent tissues. One entry per CDR3 protein, called by TCRdb with MiXCR from the multiplex PCR reads. The table shows 15,000 to 20,000 distinct CDR3 sequences, with 40% to 55% occurring only once. The sample was tumor-adjacent breast tissue. These receptor sequences come from a female donor with breast cancer. Some clones in this sample may be carry-over from other donors' samples.

Many counts were recorded for this clonotype. The rearrangement joins TRBV12-3 or TRBV12-4 to TRBJ2-5, with D possibly being TRBD2 (5 bases). V was clipped by 5 bases and J by 5 bases, with 21 bases between them. The CDR3 spans 16 residues. CDR3 sequence reads: CASSHQPSGIAETQYF. As DNA, the CDR3 is TGTGCCAGCAGTCACCAGCCAAGCGGAATCGCGGAGACCCAGTACTTC.

By proportion, this clonotype is medium-sized (0.01 to 0.1%). The rearrangement links TRBV19 to TRBJ1-2, with TRBD1 as a possible D gene (5 bases). The CDR3 is 15 amino acids. CDR1 and CDR2 from the germline V gene are LNHDA and SQIVND (reference sequence). V was trimmed by 4 bases and J by 3 bases, leaving 15 bases between them. The CDR3 loop reads CASSTAGTSDYGYTF. Written as DNA, the CDR3 is TGTGCCAGTAGTACGGCAGGGACGTCGGACTATGGCTACACCTTC.

This clonotype was found once. V and J are TRBV6-4 and TRBJ1-5; 8 bases map to TRBD1. This CDR3 region has 13 residues. V dropped 7 bases and J dropped 4; count of bases not matched to a gene: 3. Germline V gene data show CDR1 as MRHNA and CDR2 as SNTAGT. The CDR3 region is CASKQGENQPQHF. In DNA form, the CDR3 reads TGTGCCAGCAAACAGGGGGAAAATCAGCCCCAGCATTTT.

This clonotype was counted a few times. The V call is TRBV18, the J call TRBJ2-3; D uncertain. The germline V gene has CDR1 KGHSH and CDR2 LQKENI. V was trimmed by 0 bases and J by 6 bases, leaving 16 bases between them. The CDR3 covers 16 residues. This chain's CDR3 is CASSPPAGTTLDTQYF. The CDR3 DNA reads as TGTGCCAGCTCACCACCGGCAGGTACTACGTTGGATACGCAGTATTTT.

This rearrangement joins TRBV7-6 to TRBJ2-1; 7 bases agree with TRBD1. Germline trimming cut 8 bases from V and 7 bases from J; bases unmatched to any gene: 8. Per the germline V gene, CDR1 is SGHVS and CDR2 is FNYEAQ. This CDR3 spans 13 amino acids. The chain's CDR3 is CASRGQSGNEQFF. The CDR3 coding sequence is TGTGCCAGCCGGGGACAGTCAGGGAATGAGCAGTTCTTC.

The table lists this clonotype with a few counts. V is TRBV5-6 and J is TRBJ1-2; D gene uncertain. The ends were cut back, 2 bases at V and 4 bases at J, with 12 bases in the middle. The CDR3 length is 14 residues. From germline, CDR1 is SGHDT and CDR2 YYEEEE. The CDR3 nucleotides read TGTGCCAGCAGCTTTCCCCCAGCTTCCTATGGCTACACCTTC. As protein: CASSFPPASYGYTF.

The J gene is TRBJ2-3, the V gene TRBV4-1; TRBD2 matches at 12 bases. The CDR3 has 16 residues. Germline V lookup: CDR1 MGHRA, CDR2 YSYEKL. The J segment lost 6 bases and the V segment lost 8 bases, leaving 12 bases of the junction unmatched. CDR3 protein: CASGPWTSGAPDTQYF. Here the CDR3 DNA reads TGCGCCAGCGGCCCGTGGACTAGCGGGGCCCCGGATACGCAGTATTTT.

V gene TRBV11-2 combines with J gene TRBJ2-7, with D uncertain. CDR3 size: 14 residues. V gave up 2 bases and J gave up 5 bases, with 13 bases separating them. Germline lookup yields CDR1 SGHAT and CDR2 FQNNGV. CDR3 DNA sequence: TGTGCCAGCAGCTTAAGGGCAGGCCTCCACGAGCAGTACTTC. Translating gives CASSLRAGLHEQYF.

A note on this clonotype: At one end the junction does not follow the germline gene, possibly because of a read error. The chain recombines TRBV27 with TRBJ2-2, with TRBD1 identical over 9 bases. The CDR3 totals 16 residues. Looked up from germline, CDR1 is MNHEY and CDR2 is SMNVEV (reference sequence). The CDR3 region has the DNA TGTGCTAGCAGTTTATGGACAGGGGCGGGCACCGGGGAGCTGCTTTTT. This translates into CASSLWTGAGTGELLF.

Within the sample, this clonotype is medium-sized. The J gene is TRBJ1-2, the V gene TRBV15, with D unclear. Trimming removed 4 bases from V and 8 bases from J, with 26 bases in between. The CDR3 consists of 17 residues. The germline V gene encodes CDR1 LNHNV and CDR2 YYDKDF (reference sequence). CDR3 DNA: TGTGCCACCAGCACAGAAACGCGGACGGAGAGCTCGGGCGGCTACACCTTC. Translation gives CATSTETRTESSGGYTF.

The rearrangement links TRBV6-2 or TRBV6-3 to TRBJ1-4, with D perhaps TRBD1 (5 bases). V lost 6 bases and J 5 bases, leaving 13 bases between the germline ends. CDR1 is MNHEY and CDR2 is SVGEGT in the germline V gene. The CDR3 spans 14 residues. CDR3: CASRYWDLNEKLFF. CDR3 nucleotide sequence: TGTGCCAGCAGGTATTGGGACCTAAATGAAAAACTGTTTTTT.

The rearrangement joins TRBV7-3 to TRBJ1-6, with D unclear. Germline V gene sequence: CDR1 SGHTA, CDR2 FQGTGA. This CDR3 is built from 13 residues. V dropped 2 bases and J dropped 8 bases, with 7 bases sitting between them. The CDR3 DNA reads as TGTGCCAGCAGCTTAGGGAGGTATTCACCCCTCCACTTT. The encoded protein is CASSLGRYSPLHF.

Ten or more counts support this clonotype. A much larger clone sits a single nucleotide away, making a read error possible. The conserved final phenylalanine or tryptophan is absent from the CDR3, which likely points to a read error. The V call is TRBV19, the J call TRBJ2-1; TRBD2 aligns across 7 bases. V dropped 4 bases and J dropped 3; count of bases not matched to a gene: 9. CDR1 LNHDA and CDR2 SQIVND come from the germline V gene (reference sequence). CDR3 length: 16 residues. The CDR3 DNA reads as TGTGCCAGTAGTAGGGGACTAACTTATAACTACAATGAGCAGTTCTCC. Translating it yields CASSRGLTYNYNEQFS.

The chain is built from TRBV12-3 or TRBV12-4 and TRBJ2-7; D uncertain. V was clipped by 5 bases and J by 6 bases, with 14 bases between them. This CDR3 comprises 13 residues. In DNA, the CDR3 is TGTGCCAGCAGTCCTAGATACAATGGCGAGCAGTACTTC. Translated: CASSPRYNGEQYF.

The rearrangement joins TRBV5-5 to TRBJ1-6, with 10 bases lining up with TRBD1. V lost 3 bases to trimming and J lost 10 bases; unmatched junction nucleotides: 4. Germline V gene data show CDR1 as SGHKS and CDR2 as YYEKEE (reference sequence). This CDR3 comprises 14 residues. Written as DNA, the CDR3 is TGTGCCAGCAGCTCCTGGACAGGGGGATCACCCCTCCACTTT. Amino acid sequence: CASSSWTGGSPLHF.

About this clonotype itself: Mismatch with germline at one junction end may stem from a read error. The chain uses TRBV11-2 and TRBJ2-3, with unresolved D. The germline gives CDR1 SGHAT, CDR2 FQNNGV. CDR3 length: 11 residues. Here the CDR3 DNA reads TGTGCCAGCAGCCTAGAAGATCCGCAGTATTTT. Amino acid sequence: CASSLEDPQYF.

The V gene is TRBV7-2, the J gene TRBJ2-3; TRBD1 might be the D (5 bases). Germline-derived CDR1 and CDR2 are SGHTA and FQGNSA. The CDR3 sequence is 15 residues long. Trimming left V 2 bases short and J 10 bases short, with 19 bases between. In nucleotides, the CDR3 is TGTGCCAGCAGCTTAAGGGGTATGGGCAGACAAGCGCAGTATTTT. Encoded protein: CASSLRGMGRQAQYF.

This clonotype counts as medium-sized. The genes are TRBV20-1 and TRBJ1-2; D is ambiguous. There are 17 residues in the CDR3. The V end was cut by 1 base, the J end by 1 base, with 19 bases between. The germline CDR1 and CDR2 sequences are DFQATT and SNEGSKA (reference sequence). The DNA of the CDR3 is TGCAGTGCTAGAGGGTTTCCCGGAGAACATGTTAACTATGGCTACACCTTC. This encodes CSARGFPGEHVNYGYTF.